The 28 T cell receptor beta chains given below trace back to one sample, sequenced in a study of breast tumors, draining lymph nodes, adjacent tissues. TCRdb recomputed calls from the multiplex PCR reads with MiXCR, one row per CDR3 protein. The sample holds roughly 17,000 distinct CDR3 sequences, under 70% seen once. What was sequenced was tumor-adjacent breast tissue. Receptor source: a female donor with breast cancer. Some clones in this sample may be carry-over from other donors' samples.

This clonotype was picked up a small number of times. The V gene is TRBV7-2, the J gene TRBJ2-5; D uncertain. This CDR3 is 12 amino acids long. From germline, CDR1 is SGHTA and CDR2 FQGNSA. Trimming took 1 base from V and 6 from J, leaving 6 bases between them. The CDR3 nucleotides are TGTGCCAGCAGCTTAGACTTAAAGACCCAGTACTTC. This sequence encodes CASSLDLKTQYF.

This clonotype is labeled medium-sized. The chain carries TRBV28 and TRBJ1-2, with a tentative D call TRBD1 (6 bases). The CDR3 totals 14 residues. Germline V CDR1 and CDR2: MDHEN, SYDVKM. V gave up 6 bases and J gave up 5 bases, with 16 bases separating them. CDR3 sequence reads: CASSPLTGRYGYTF. CDR3 coding DNA: TGTGCCAGCAGCCCTCTGACAGGCAGATATGGCTACACCTTC.

Points on this clonotype: A read error may produce the germline difference seen at one junction end. This CDR3 reads CASRPSGSAGNTIYF. CDR3 in DNA: TGTGCCAGCAGGCCGTCAGGGTCTGCTGGGAACACCATATATTTT. The V gene is TRBV6-2 or TRBV6-3, the J gene TRBJ1-3, with a weak D call TRBD1 (5 bases). Per germline, CDR1 MNHEY and CDR2 SVGEGT. This CDR3 has 15 amino acids.

CDR3 amino acids: CSARPPYSGANVLTF. CDR3 DNA sequence: TGCAGTGCTAGACCCCCTTACTCTGGGGCCAACGTCCTGACTTTC. The V call is TRBV20-1, the J call TRBJ2-6; D gene unclear. Deletions cut 2 bases from V and 0 bases from J, with 8 bases between. The germline gives CDR1 DFQATT, CDR2 SNEGSKA (reference sequence). The CDR3 extends over 15 amino acids.

Turning to this clonotype: Just one base apart from a much larger clone, this may be a read error. The rearrangement uses TRBV24-1 and TRBJ2-7, with D tentatively TRBD2 (5 bases). Looked up from germline, CDR1 is KGHDR and CDR2 is SFDVKD. This CDR3 contains 11 residues. In DNA form, the CDR3 reads TGTGTCACCAGTGAGGGCTACGAGCAGTACTTC. This encodes CVTSEGYEQYF.

This clonotype is a singleton in its sample. The chain combines TRBV20-1 with TRBJ1-6; 9 bases fit TRBD1. The CDR3 runs to 17 residues. CDR1 DFQATT and CDR2 SNEGSKA come from the germline V gene (reference sequence). The J segment lost 5 bases and the V segment lost 1 base, leaving 9 bases of the junction unmatched. CDR3 protein: CSARVWAGTGHNSPLHF. In DNA form, the CDR3 reads TGCAGTGCTAGAGTTTGGGCCGGGACAGGGCATAATTCACCCCTCCACTTT.

V usage is TRBV4-2 and J usage is TRBJ2-7; D is unclear. The CDR3 is 14 residues long. Trimming removed 3 bases at V and 5 bases at J, with 14 bases between. Germline lookup yields CDR1 LGHNA and CDR2 YNFKEQ. CDR3 region: CASSQGSEWDEQYF. CDR3 DNA: TGTGCCAGCAGCCAGGGGTCCGAATGGGACGAGCAGTACTTC.

The sample holds many counts of this clonotype. The rearrangement joins TRBV27 to TRBJ2-1; either TRBD1 or TRBD2 may fit D (5 bases each). CDR1 MNHEY and CDR2 SMNVEV come from the germline V gene (reference sequence). The CDR3 consists of 17 residues. Between the trimmed V and J ends, which lost 0 bases and 4 bases, there was a span of 16 bases. CDR3 bases: TGTGCCAGCAGTTTATCGAAAGGGCCCTGGGGGTACAATGAGCAGTTCTTC. Protein: CASSLSKGPWGYNEQFF.

This clonotype was seen at least ten times. A read error is possible here, since a much larger clone lies one base away. The chain couples TRBV20-1 to TRBJ2-3; 8 bases agree with TRBD1. CDR1 is DFQATT and CDR2 is SNEGSKA in the germline V gene (reference sequence). With 5 bases clipped from V and 10 bases from J, the junction kept 23 bases outside the gene matches. This CDR3 is built from 17 residues. The CDR3 nucleotides are TGCAGTGCTCCCCCCCCTCCGGGACAGGCGGCCAGTATTGCGCAGTATTTT. It is translated as CSAPPPPGQAASIAQYF.

The V and J genes are TRBV30 and TRBJ2-7; maybe TRBD1 (6 bases). CDR1 and CDR2 from the germline V gene are GTSNPN and SVGIG (reference sequence). Trimming removed 0 bases at V and 6 bases at J, with 12 bases between. The CDR3 covers 13 residues. For the CDR3, the DNA is TGTGCCTGGAGTGTAAATACAGGGACCGAGCAGTACTTC. It encodes CAWSVNTGTEQYF.

The chain joins TRBV2 to TRBJ1-6; tentatively, D is TRBD1 (5 bases). The germline V gene has CDR1 SNHLY and CDR2 FYNNEI. The CDR3 loop spans 15 amino acids. Trimming took 5 bases from V and 13 from J, leaving 21 bases between them. CDR3 bases: TGTGCCAGCAGTCAAACATGGGGCAGTGGGTCCCCCCTCCACTTT. This encodes CASSQTWGSGSPLHF.

The chain employs TRBV4-3 and TRBJ2-1; D might be TRBD2 (5 bases). V was trimmed by 0 bases and J by 3 bases, leaving 18 bases between them. The germline V gene has CDR1 LGHNA and CDR2 YSLEER. This CDR3 has 18 amino acids. The CDR3 reads CASSQEEGRDYYYNEQFF. The CDR3 DNA reads as TGCGCCAGCAGCCAAGAGGAAGGGAGAGACTACTACTACAATGAGCAGTTCTTC.

Relative to its sample, this clonotype is medium-sized. The genes are TRBV20-1 and TRBJ2-1; no definite D call. V was pared by 7 bases and J by 6 bases, with 13 bases between. CDR1 and CDR2 from the germline V gene are DFQATT and SNEGSKA (reference sequence). This CDR3 has 12 residues. This CDR3 is CSVPEMGNEQFF. The CDR3 DNA sequence: TGCAGTGTCCCGGAAATGGGCAATGAGCAGTTCTTC.

The rearrangement links TRBV5-6 to TRBJ1-4; TRBD1 agrees at 7 bases. This CDR3 is built from 15 residues. Germline V CDR1 and CDR2: SGHDT, YYEEEE. V trimming: 4 bases; J trimming: 10 bases; junction bases outside the gene matches: 13. The CDR3 spells CASSEQGGGGGKLFF. For the CDR3, the DNA is TGTGCCAGCAGCGAGCAGGGGGGGGGCGGGGGAAAACTGTTTTTT.

The J gene is TRBJ1-6, the V gene TRBV20-1, with D unresolved. V lost 3 bases to trimming and J lost 9 bases, with 12 bases between them. The CDR3 totals 13 residues. Germline loops: CDR1 DFQATT, CDR2 SNEGSKA (reference sequence). CDR3 DNA: TGCAGTGCTAGGGGAGGGTCGTCTTCACCCCTCCACTTT. Translated: CSARGGSSSPLHF.

V is TRBV20-1 and J is TRBJ1-2; D not resolved. V lost 0 bases and J 6 bases, leaving 11 bases between the germline ends. CDR3 length: 13 amino acids. CDR1 is DFQATT, CDR2 SNEGSKA, per germline (reference sequence). The CDR3 is CSARDGQFDGYTF. Written as DNA, the CDR3 is TGCAGTGCTAGAGACGGTCAGTTCGATGGCTACACCTTC.

The rearrangement uses TRBV10-3 and TRBJ2-7; D is ambiguous. Germline values: CDR1 ENHRY, CDR2 SYGVKD. V was clipped by 10 bases and J by 4 bases, with 14 bases between them. CDR3 size: 12 residues. In nucleotides, the CDR3 is TGTGCCACTCGGGTACCTCCGTACGAGCAGTACTTC. As protein: CATRVPPYEQYF.

Ten or more counts support this clonotype. The chain recombines TRBV7-6 with TRBJ1-2; 11 nucleotides line up with TRBD1. The V gene's germline CDR1 is SGHVS and CDR2 FNYEAQ. The CDR3 loop spans 13 amino acids. Losses at the gene ends were 4 bases for V and 8 bases for J; bases not matched to a gene: 3. As DNA, the CDR3 is TGTGCCAGCAGCTCGGACAGGGGGCTCGGCTACACCTTC. Amino acids: CASSSDRGLGYTF.

There are a few counts of this clonotype. This chain joins TRBV7-3 and TRBJ2-7; 7 nucleotides line up with TRBD2. The CDR3 contains 15 residues. Germline CDR1 is SGHTA and CDR2 is FQGTGA. The junction had 4 bases not matched to a gene; V was cut back by 2 bases and J by 0 bases. CDR3 protein: CASSLWGGSSYEQYF. The CDR3 region has the DNA TGTGCCAGCAGCTTATGGGGGGGGAGCTCCTACGAGCAGTACTTC.

Within the sample, this clonotype is medium-sized. The V and J genes are TRBV4-1 and TRBJ2-2; TRBD1 matches at 7 bases. V lost 0 bases and J lost 3; bases outside the gene matches: 10. CDR1 is MGHRA, CDR2 YSYEKL, per germline. CDR3 length: 18 residues. Written as DNA, the CDR3 is TGCGCCAGCAGCCAAGATAGGGTTGGGCAGGGGGACACCGGGGAGCTGTTTTTT. This gives the protein CASSQDRVGQGDTGELFF.

This clonotype was seen only once. CDR3 amino acids: CASSLGLGRASPQHF. CDR3 sequence (DNA): TGTGCCAGCAGCTTAGGCTTGGGCAGGGCATCTCCCCAGCATTTT. The rearrangement uses TRBV7-8 and TRBJ1-5, with a tentative D call TRBD1 (5 bases). Germline V gene lookup returns CDR1 SGHVS and CDR2 FQNEAQ. V was shortened by 1 base and J by 10 bases, with 17 bases between the two germline ends. The CDR3 is made up of 15 amino acids.

V gene TRBV5-1 combines with J gene TRBJ2-3, with TRBD2 matching over 12 bases. V lost 3 bases to trimming and J lost 1 base; unmatched junction nucleotides: 6. Germline CDR1 reads SGHRS; CDR2 reads YFSETQ. The CDR3 has 17 residues. This CDR3 reads CASSSRLAGVRTDTQYF. The CDR3 nucleotides read TGCGCCAGCAGCTCGAGACTAGCGGGGGTCCGCACAGATACGCAGTATTTT.

The table lists this clonotype with many counts. V usage is TRBV10-3 and J usage is TRBJ2-5; TRBD2 matches 7 bases. Germline V gene data show CDR1 as ENHRY and CDR2 as SYGVKD. The V gene end was trimmed by 2 bases and the J gene end by 5 bases; junction bases not matched to a gene: 5. CDR3 size: 14 residues. In nucleotides, the CDR3 is TGTGCCATCAGTGAGGGGGGGGAACGGGAGACCCAGTACTTC. Its translation: CAISEGGERETQYF.

This clonotype qualifies as medium-sized. The chain has TRBV7-2 and TRBJ2-3; D uncertain. Germline CDR1 is SGHTA and CDR2 is FQGNSA. This CDR3 has 13 residues. V was clipped by 0 bases and J by 3 bases, with 4 bases between them. In nucleotides, the CDR3 is TGTGCCAGCAGCTTAGCGTCGACAGATACGCAGTATTTT. This codes for CASSLASTDTQYF. The full variable domain, in which reference TRBV7-2 and TRBJ2-3 provide the parts outside the CDR3, is GAGVSQSPSNKVTEKGKDVELRCDPISGHTALYWYRQSLGQGLEFLIYFQGNSAPDKSGLPSDRFSAERTGGSVSTLTIQRTQQEDSAVYLCASSLASTDTQYFGPGTRLTVL.

The CDR3: CASRLAGGSTDTQYF. The DNA for the CDR3 is TGTGCCAGCCGGTTAGCGGGGGGGAGCACAGATACGCAGTATTTT. V gene TRBV2 combines with J gene TRBJ2-3; 11 positions agree with TRBD2. V lost 8 bases and J lost 0; bases outside the gene matches: 4. This CDR3 has 15 residues. Per germline, CDR1 SNHLY and CDR2 FYNNEI. Combining the CDR3 with reference TRBV2 and TRBJ2-3 gives the whole variable domain EPEVTQTPSHQVTQMGQEVILRCVPISNHLYFYWYRQILGQKVEFLVSFYNNEISEKSEIFDDQFSVERPDGSNFTLKIRSTKLEDSAMYFCASRLAGGSTDTQYFGPGTRLTVL.

The chain employs TRBV13 and TRBJ1-2, with D uncertain. The CDR3 is 15 residues long. V shed 6 bases and J shed 5 bases, with 19 bases lying between them. Germline loops: CDR1 PRHDT, CDR2 FYEKMQ (reference sequence). The CDR3 bases are TGTGCCAGCAGTTTATCGATCAGCGGTCAATATGGCTACACCTTC. Its translation is CASSLSISGQYGYTF.

The chain combines TRBV29-1 with TRBJ2-7, with 8 positions matching TRBD2. The germline V gene encodes CDR1 SQVTM and CDR2 ANQGSEA. The CDR3 sequence is 13 residues long. V shed 8 bases and J 9 bases; nucleotides not matched to a gene: 15. CDR3 loop: CSTSGREDKGQYF. The DNA of the CDR3 is TGCAGCACGTCGGGGCGGGAGGATAAAGGGCAGTACTTC.

Concerning this clonotype itself: A junction boundary mismatches the germline segment, possibly from a read error. This chain joins TRBV6-5 and TRBJ2-3; D gene uncertain. Germline assignment: CDR1 MNHEY and CDR2 SVGAGI. This CDR3 has 13 residues. CDR3 residues: CASSHSYTDTQYF. CDR3 DNA sequence: TGTGCCAGCAGTCACTCCTACACAGATACGCAGTATTTT.